This T cell receptor (beta chain) was documented in a study of T cell repertoires in cytomegalovirus infection. In the study overall: It can be stated that public TCR beta signatures indicated CMV infection as well as a matching HLA type.

In TCRdb, the reads were re-called with MiXCR into one record per CDR3 protein. The data show 200,000 or so distinct CDR3 sequences, with about 28% seen just once and just over 30% held by the top ten. This clonotype has just a few counts. As yet, its antigen is unknown. The CDR3 runs to 16 residues. Germline CDR1 LGHDT, CDR2 YNNKEL (reference sequence). The germline V and J ends were trimmed by 4 bases and 3 bases, with 17 bases remaining between them. Regarding the study as a whole: Of the TCR beta families, the public ones yielded a cumulative frequency that identified carriers of CMV plus the relevant HLA. CMV-specific TCR beta clonotypes restricted by HLA-C dominated the ex vivo response.

The sequence came from a human donor in good health (CMV status not recorded). Some clones in this sample may be carry-over from other donors' samples. The V and J genes are TRBV3-1 and TRBJ2-3, with D possibly being TRBD1 or TRBD2 (5 bases each). The sequenced material came from PBMCs. CDR3 amino acids: CASSPRGNRMTDTQYF. The CDR3 bases are TGTGCCAGCAGCCCCCGGGGCAACAGGATGACAGATACGCAGTATTTT.